This TCR beta chain appears in the sequencing data of a study of Graves' ophthalmopathy and Graves' hyperthyroidism. Every ophthalmopathy donor presented moderate-to-severe activity, CAS ≥3, NOSPECS ≥4 and duration under 3 months. The authors amplified TCR beta CDR3 regions from RNA transcripts. HTBI-primed first-round RT-PCR preceded second-round multiplex PCR. TCRdb itself ran the multiplex PCR reads through MiXCR, one entry per CDR3 protein. The sample contains almost 750,000 distinct CDR3 sequences, roughly two fifths of which appear only once. The V and J ends lost 3 bases and 4 bases respectively, with 7 bases between them. The germline V gene encodes CDR1 ENHRY and CDR2 SYGVKD. The CDR3 is 14 residues long.

The rearrangement uses TRBV10-3 and TRBJ2-6; D is uncertain. Sample: peripheral blood. The clonotype comes from an adult man with Graves' ophthalmopathy. CDR3 nucleotide sequence: TGTGCCATCAGTGAACTGACAGGGGCCAACGTCCTGACTTTC. Encoded protein: CAISELTGANVLTF.